The source of this T cell receptor (beta chain) is a study of blood T cell repertoires in COVID-19. Study at large: Sites in the United States, Italy and Spain provided acute and convalescent COVID-19 samples. PBMCs, B-cell-depleted T cells, or T cells provided the cDNA or gDNA that made up the material.

Study processing details: Reference gene primer amplification yielded estimated nucleated cell counts. TCRdb keeps only in-frame clones here, not all; method: immunoSEQ multiplex PCR. V and J calls and clone size are as listed in that table; D and trimming were resolved from the DNA. The repertoire consists of under 300,000 clones, with around 85% occurring once and the leading ten covering 4% to 4.5%. CDR1 and CDR2 from the germline V gene are MGHRA and YSYEKL. There are 18 residues in the CDR3. With V trimmed by 3 bases and J by 0 bases, 9 bases remained unmatched. V usage is TRBV4-1 and J usage is TRBJ1-5; 9 bases fit TRBD1. The specimen was peripheral blood. This sequence was found in a woman between 40 and 55 years old with active or convalescent COVID-19. The CDR3: CASSQGQGTRHSNQPQHF. The CDR3, as DNA: TGCGCCAGCAGCCAGGGACAGGGAACACGTCATAGCAATCAGCCCCAGCATTTT.